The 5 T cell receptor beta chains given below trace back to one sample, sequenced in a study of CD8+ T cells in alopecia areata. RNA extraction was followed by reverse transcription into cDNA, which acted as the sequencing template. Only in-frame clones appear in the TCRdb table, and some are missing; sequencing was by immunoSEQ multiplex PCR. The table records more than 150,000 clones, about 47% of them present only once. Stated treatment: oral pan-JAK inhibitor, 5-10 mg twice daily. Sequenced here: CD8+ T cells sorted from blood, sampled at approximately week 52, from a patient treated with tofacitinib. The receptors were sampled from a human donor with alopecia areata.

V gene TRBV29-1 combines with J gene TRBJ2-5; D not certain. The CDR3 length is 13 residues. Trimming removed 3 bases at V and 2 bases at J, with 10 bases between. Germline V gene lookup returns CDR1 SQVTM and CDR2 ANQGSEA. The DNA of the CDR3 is TGCAGCGTTGAGAACGAAGGACAAGAGACCCAGTACTTC. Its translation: CSVENEGQETQYF.

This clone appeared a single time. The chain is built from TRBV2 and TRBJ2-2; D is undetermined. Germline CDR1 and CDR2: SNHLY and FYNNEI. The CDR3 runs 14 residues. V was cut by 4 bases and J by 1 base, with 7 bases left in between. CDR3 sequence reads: CASSGPENTGELFF. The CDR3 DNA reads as TGTGCCAGCAGTGGCCCTGAGAACACCGGGGAGCTGTTTTTT.

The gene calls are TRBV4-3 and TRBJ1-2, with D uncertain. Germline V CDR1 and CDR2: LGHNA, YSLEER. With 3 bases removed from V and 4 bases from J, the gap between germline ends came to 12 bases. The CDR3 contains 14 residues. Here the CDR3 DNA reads TGCGCCAGCAGCCAGCTCGGGGAGAGCTATGGCTACACCTTC. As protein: CASSQLGESYGYTF.

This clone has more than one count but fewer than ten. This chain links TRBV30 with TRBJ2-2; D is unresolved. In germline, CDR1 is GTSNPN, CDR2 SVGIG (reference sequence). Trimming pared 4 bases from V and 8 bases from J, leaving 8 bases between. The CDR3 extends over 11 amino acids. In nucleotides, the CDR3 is TGTGCCTGGACGATGGGGGGGGAGCTGTTTTTT. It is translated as CAWTMGGELFF.

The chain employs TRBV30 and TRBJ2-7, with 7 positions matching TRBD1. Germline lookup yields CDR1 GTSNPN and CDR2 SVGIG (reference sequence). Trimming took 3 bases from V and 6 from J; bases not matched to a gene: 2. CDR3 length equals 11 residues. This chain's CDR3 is CAWRAGGEQYF. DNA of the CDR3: TGTGCCTGGAGGGCAGGGGGCGAGCAGTACTTC.